A selection of T cell receptor beta chains follows, all from one sample in a study of blood T cells in healthy people across ages. Each CDR3 protein is one row after TCRdb ran MiXCR on the 5' RACE reads. This table holds about 1.7 million distinct CDR3 sequences, over 25% found once. The sequenced sample consisted of blood. The receptors stem from a woman aged 25 to 39 in good health. CDR3s include the opening cysteine and the closing phenylalanine or tryptophan. D genes are given only for firm matches. The listing skips clone size in some rows; elsewhere it reads once, few, many or a size class.

clone size,V gene,D gene,J gene,CDR3 protein,CDR3 DNA
NA,TRBV7-6,TRBD1,TRBJ2-3,CASGAGQGNTDTQYF,TGTGCCAGCGGGGCGGGACAGGGGAACACAGATACGCAGTATTTT
few,TRBV27,NA,TRBJ2-4,CASSRWGPGDLAKNIQYF,TGTGCCAGTAGTAGGTGGGGCCCGGGGGACCTAGCCAAAAACATTCAGTACTTC
many,TRBV5-1,NA,TRBJ2-3,CASSPYTGHSTDTQYF,TGCGCCAGCAGCCCATATACGGGACATAGCACAGATACGCAGTATTTT
NA,TRBV5-1,TRBD1,TRBJ2-1,CASSPKGQGARNEQFF,TGCGCCAGCAGCCCTAAGGGACAGGGGGCGAGAAATGAGCAGTTCTTC
NA,TRBV12-3/TRBV12-4,TRBD1,TRBJ2-7,CASRGPRTGGSFYEQYF,TGTGCCAGCAGGGGCCCTCGGACAGGGGGGTCCTTCTACGAGCAGTACTTC
many,TRBV9,NA,TRBJ2-5,CASSVAEGWQETQYF,TGTGCCAGCAGCGTAGCTGAGGGTTGGCAAGAGACCCAGTACTTC
NA,TRBV5-1,TRBD1,TRBJ1-5,CASSLGTGGMNQPQHF,TGCGCCAGCAGCTTAGGGACAGGGGGTATGAATCAGCCCCAGCATTTT
NA,TRBV11-2,NA,TRBJ2-1,CASSLDRGSNNEQFF,TGTGCCAGCAGCTTAGATCGCGGTAGCAACAATGAGCAGTTCTTC
few,TRBV9,NA,TRBJ1-4,CANSVVQGPNEKLFF,TGTGCCAACAGCGTAGTTCAGGGTCCCAATGAAAAACTGTTTTTT
few,TRBV6-8,TRBD2,TRBJ2-6,CASGGTSGRANGANVLTF,TGTGCCAGCGGAGGGACTAGCGGGAGGGCCAATGGGGCCAACGTCCTGACTTTC
NA,TRBV5-1,NA,TRBJ2-3,CASSFGVGRTDTQYF,TGCGCCAGCAGCTTCGGCGTTGGGAGGACAGATACGCAGTATTTT
NA,TRBV29-1,NA,TRBJ2-1,CSVRTGPSSYNEQFF,TGCAGCGTCCGGACGGGCCCGAGCTCCTACAATGAGCAGTTCTTC
NA,TRBV20-1,NA,TRBJ2-1,CSARVGMGSYNEQFF,TGCAGTGCTAGAGTTGGGATGGGCTCCTACAATGAGCAGTTCTTC
NA,TRBV9,NA,TRBJ2-1,CASSPPRADEQFF,TGTGCCAGCAGCCCCCCCCGAGCGGATGAGCAGTTCTTC
NA,TRBV5-1,NA,TRBJ1-4,CASSFGGRYNEKLFF,TGCGCCAGCAGCTTTGGGGGCCGGTACAATGAAAAACTGTTTTTT
many,TRBV2,TRBD1,TRBJ2-7,CASSHPGQGSYEQYF,TGTGCCAGCAGTCACCCGGGACAGGGGAGCTACGAGCAGTACTTC
many,TRBV7-7,TRBD2,TRBJ2-5,CASSSGVAGAGETQYF,TGTGCCAGCAGCTCCGGGGTAGCGGGGGCCGGGGAGACCCAGTACTTC
many,TRBV4-1,TRBD2,TRBJ2-3,CASSQERGGPDTQYF,TGTGCCAGCAGCCAAGAGCGGGGGGGCCCAGATACGCAGTATTTT
many,TRBV9,NA,TRBJ2-7,CASSVATYEQYF,TGTGCCAGCAGCGTAGCAACCTACGAGCAGTACTTC
NA,TRBV12-3/TRBV12-4,TRBD1,TRBJ2-5,CASSSTKGAFRKETQYF,TGTGCCAGCAGTTCAACTAAGGGGGCTTTCCGTAAAGAGACCCAGTACTTC
many,TRBV2,TRBD2,TRBJ2-1,CASTPGLAGLNEQFF,TGTGCCAGCACTCCAGGACTAGCGGGACTCAATGAGCAGTTCTTC
many,TRBV4-3,NA,TRBJ2-6,CASSQDSASGANVLTF,TGCGCCAGCAGCCAAGATTCGGCCTCTGGGGCCAACGTCCTGACTTTC
NA,TRBV20-1,TRBD2,TRBJ2-2,CSAKLAGAGTGELFF,TGCAGTGCAAAACTAGCGGGAGCTGGGACCGGGGAGCTGTTTTTT
once,TRBV24-1,NA,TRBJ2-1,CATLPSDSPTDEQFF,TGTGCCACCTTACCCTCGGACAGTCCAACGGATGAGCAGTTCTTC
few,TRBV6-5,NA,TRBJ1-2,CANTRQGRYGYTF,TGTGCCAACACCCGGCAGGGCCGTTATGGCTACACCTTC
NA,TRBV20-1,TRBD2,TRBJ2-1,CSARDSGRGNEQFF,TGCAGTGCTAGAGATAGCGGGAGGGGCAATGAGCAGTTCTTC
many,TRBV7-9,TRBD2,TRBJ2-1,CASSLRASGRVNEQFF,TGTGCCAGCAGCTTACGGGCTAGCGGGAGGGTAAATGAGCAGTTCTTC
many,TRBV12-3/TRBV12-4,NA,TRBJ2-4,CASMRGAGNIQYF,TGTGCCAGCATGAGGGGCGCGGGAAACATTCAGTACTTC
many,TRBV7-2,NA,TRBJ2-1,CASSRRGSNEQFF,TGTGCCAGCAGCCGAAGGGGATCAAATGAGCAGTTCTTC
NA,TRBV9,TRBD2,TRBJ2-7,CASSVGGLAEYEQYF,TGTGCCAGCAGCGTAGGCGGACTAGCGGAATACGAGCAGTACTTC
NA,TRBV28,NA,TRBJ2-3,CASSFSGSYTDTQYF,TGTGCCAGCAGTTTCTCGGGATCATACACAGATACGCAGTATTTT
NA,TRBV19,TRBD1,TRBJ1-5,CASSIPTGGSNQPQHF,TGTGCCAGTAGTATCCCGACAGGGGGTAGCAATCAGCCCCAGCATTTT
NA,TRBV5-6,NA,TRBJ1-2,CASSPKPGKRSGYTF,TGTGCCAGCAGCCCTAAACCGGGAAAAAGGAGTGGCTACACCTTC
NA,TRBV7-6,NA,TRBJ2-3,CASSFSSAGDTQYF,TGTGCCAGCAGTTTTAGCAGTGCCGGAGATACGCAGTATTTT
few,TRBV7-3,NA,TRBJ1-1,CASSPAGRVEAFF,TGTGCCAGCAGCCCCGCCGGGCGGGTTGAAGCTTTCTTT
NA,TRBV7-9,NA,TRBJ1-2,CASTPIGDGYTF,TGTGCCAGCACCCCTATCGGGGATGGCTACACCTTC
many,TRBV5-1,TRBD2,TRBJ2-4,CASSSREGNIQYF,TGCGCCAGCAGCTCTCGGGAGGGGAACATTCAGTACTTC
NA,TRBV6-2/TRBV6-3,NA,TRBJ2-7,CASSSGGGTSYF,TGTGCCAGCAGTAGCGGTGGTGGGACTTCGTACTTC
NA,TRBV19,NA,TRBJ1-2,CASSIPRDNYGYTF,TGTGCCAGTAGTATCCCCCGGGACAACTATGGCTACACCTTC
few,TRBV6-5,TRBD1,TRBJ1-1,CASSRMTGPSGTEAFF,TGTGCCAGCAGCAGAATGACAGGGCCCTCGGGTACTGAAGCTTTCTTT
many,TRBV20-1,NA,TRBJ1-2,CSARALGQPASYGYTF,TGCAGTGCTAGAGCTTTGGGGCAGCCCGCTAGCTATGGCTACACCTTC
NA,TRBV7-9,NA,TRBJ2-2,CASSSLNTWELFF,TGTGCCAGCAGCTCCTTGAACACCTGGGAGCTGTTTTTT
NA,TRBV9,NA,TRBJ2-1,CASSDPGTPGGNEQFF,TGTGCCAGCAGCGACCCCGGGACGCCAGGTGGTAATGAGCAGTTCTTC
NA,TRBV6-5,NA,TRBJ1-6,CASSYSVTGTDSPLHF,TGTGCCAGCAGTTACTCAGTGACAGGAACCGACTCACCCCTCCACTTT
NA,TRBV12-5,TRBD2,TRBJ2-7,CASGLDRLASYEQYF,TGTGCTAGTGGTTTGGACCGACTAGCGTCCTACGAGCAGTACTTC
NA,TRBV7-2,TRBD2,TRBJ2-5,CASSKLTSGYLKTQYF,TGTGCCAGCAGCAAACTCACTAGCGGGTACTTGAAGACCCAGTACTTC
NA,TRBV30,TRBD2,TRBJ2-1,CAWMVAGNNEQFF,TGTGCCTGGATGGTAGCGGGGAACAATGAGCAGTTCTTC
NA,TRBV11-2,TRBD2,TRBJ2-2,CASRTVGKTQIAGVLRAGELFF,TGTGCCAGCAGGACAGTGGGGAAGACACAAATAGCGGGAGTACTTAGGGCCGGGGAGCTGTTTTTT
NA,TRBV9,NA,TRBJ2-2,CASSVFTHSNTGELFF,TGTGCCAGCAGCGTATTCACCCATTCGAACACCGGGGAGCTGTTTTTT
NA,TRBV11-2,NA,TRBJ2-5,CASSKLSKETQYF,TGTGCCAGCAGCAAACTTTCCAAAGAGACCCAGTACTTC
NA,TRBV6-2/TRBV6-3,NA,TRBJ2-5,CASTLRAVQETQYF,TGTGCCAGCACTCTTCGGGCGGTCCAAGAGACCCAGTACTTC
NA,TRBV28,TRBD2,TRBJ2-7,CASTRPGGAAHEQYF,TGTGCCAGCACCCGCCCCGGGGGGGCTGCCCACGAGCAGTACTTC
NA,TRBV12-3/TRBV12-4,NA,TRBJ1-5,CASSPPESGGEQPQHF,TGTGCCAGCAGTCCTCCTGAAAGCGGGGGGGAGCAGCCCCAGCATTTT
NA,TRBV7-3,NA,TRBJ2-3,CASSLTGGNERGIQYF,TGTGCCAGCAGCTTAACAGGGGGGAACGAGCGGGGAATTCAGTATTTT
many,TRBV20-1,NA,TRBJ2-3,CSATEKADTQYF,TGCAGTGCTACGGAAAAGGCAGATACGCAGTATTTT
few,TRBV10-3,TRBD1,TRBJ1-2,CAISGQGVSYGYTF,TGTGCCATCAGTGGACAGGGCGTTTCCTATGGCTACACCTTC
once,TRBV12-3/TRBV12-4,TRBD2,TRBJ2-3,CASSLGLRGRGGGDTQYF,TGTGCCAGCAGTTTAGGCCTAAGGGGGCGGGGGGGCGGAGATACGCAGTATTTT